Listed here is a single TCR beta chain. Its antigen is not identified. The data originate from a study of shared clonotypes between healthy human individuals. Study-level findings and limits: Naive subsets tended to show greater estimated richness than memory subsets. Clonotype sharing among donors, it was expected, would be affected by sequencing depth.

Here immunoSEQ multiplex PCR was the method, and the copy in TCRdb shows in-frame clones only, minus some. In the table there are around 700,000 clones, less than 80% of which are singletons. Per germline, CDR1 SGHRS and CDR2 YFSETQ. The CDR3 loop spans 14 amino acids. V lost 2 bases to trimming and J lost 1 base, with 9 bases between them. All donors were Caucasian adults living in Nashville, Tennessee. V gene TRBV5-1 combines with J gene TRBJ2-5, with D perhaps TRBD1 or TRBD2 (5 bases each). This clonotype originated in a woman in her twenties or thirties in good health. Specimen: memory CD4+ T cells sorted from blood. The subset was: CD45RA-negative fraction. CDR3 sequence reads: CASSLEGIQETQYF. The CDR3 DNA reads TGCGCCAGCAGCTTAGAGGGGATCCAAGAGACCCAGTACTTC.